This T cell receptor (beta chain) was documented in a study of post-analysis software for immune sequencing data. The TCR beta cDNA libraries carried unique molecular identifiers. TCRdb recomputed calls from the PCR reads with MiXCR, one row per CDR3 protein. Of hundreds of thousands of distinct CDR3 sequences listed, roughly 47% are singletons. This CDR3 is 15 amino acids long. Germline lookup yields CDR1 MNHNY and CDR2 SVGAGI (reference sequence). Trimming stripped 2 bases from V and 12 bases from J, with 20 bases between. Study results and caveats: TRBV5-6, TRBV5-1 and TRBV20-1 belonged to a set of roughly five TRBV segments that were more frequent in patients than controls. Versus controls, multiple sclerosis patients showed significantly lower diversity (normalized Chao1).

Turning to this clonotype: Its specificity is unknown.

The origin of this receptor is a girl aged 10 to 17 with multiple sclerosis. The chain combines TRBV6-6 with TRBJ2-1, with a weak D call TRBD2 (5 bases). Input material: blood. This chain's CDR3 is CASSYRAAEAIGQFF. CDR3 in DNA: TGTGCCAGCAGTTACCGCGCGGCGGAGGCTATAGGGCAGTTCTTC.